This T cell receptor beta chain came from a study of cytomegalovirus exposure and HLA in healthy donors. About the research overall: HLA-typed donors were the source of approximately 85 million unique TCRs held in an early data release.

It was with 60 Vbeta and 13 Jbeta primers that the PCR ran. The assay was immunoSEQ multiplex PCR, and TCRdb's table has in-frame clones only and misses some. The sample shows some 84,000 clones, around 80% of them seen only once. Trimming removed 2 bases at V and 0 bases at J, with 3 bases between. Per germline, CDR1 MDHEN and CDR2 SYDVKM. The CDR3 is 13 residues long. Study-wide results and caveats: Excluded: some indistinguishable V segments such as TRBV6-2 and TRBV6-3. Most of the TCR beta V segments (in an earlier analysis) were productive either about 87% or about 30% of the time.

With respect to this clone: The target antigen is unknown.

The gene calls are TRBV28 and TRBJ2-3, with D uncertain. Sequenced material: PBMCs. This sequence originates from a male donor in good health and CMV-seropositive. The CDR3 sequence is CASSLLSTDTQYF. CDR3 DNA sequence: TGTGCCAGCAGTTTACTAAGCACAGATACGCAGTATTTT.